This passage covers 27 T cell receptor beta chains from one sample sequenced in a study of cytomegalovirus exposure and HLA in healthy donors. A multiplex PCR was run with 60 Vbeta primers and 13 Jbeta primers. Using immunoSEQ multiplex PCR, the repertoire was profiled, and TCRdb retains in-frame clones only, with some absent. The sample shows 100,000 to 150,000 clones, over 60% of them seen only once. Material for sequencing was PBMCs. All receptors come from a man aged 25 to 45 in good health and CMV-seronegative.

The J gene is TRBJ1-1, the V gene TRBV18; D ambiguous. The length of the CDR3 is 13 residues. Germline V CDR1 and CDR2: KGHSH, LQKENI. V gave up 3 bases and J gave up 0 bases, with 5 bases separating them. The CDR3 spells CASSPVLNTEAFF. The DNA for the CDR3 is TGTGCCAGCTCACCCGTTTTGAACACTGAAGCTTTCTTT.

This chain connects TRBV28 to TRBJ2-7; tentatively, D is TRBD1 (6 bases). The CDR3 has 12 amino acids. Germline CDR1 MDHEN, CDR2 SYDVKM. V lost 6 bases and J lost 6, with 12 bases in between. The DNA of the CDR3 is TGTGCCAGCAGCCTGACAGGCTTCGAGCAGTACTTC. Its translation: CASSLTGFEQYF.

This clone showed up just once. DNA for the CDR3: TGTGCCAGCAGCTTGCGACTATTTCGGGAGGGCGAGCAGTACTTC. This gives the protein CASSLRLFREGEQYF. V gene TRBV5-6 combines with J gene TRBJ2-7; 8 bases line up with TRBD2. The V and J ends lost 1 base and 6 bases, in that order; junction bases with no gene match: 9. The CDR3 has 15 residues. The germline CDR1 and CDR2 sequences are SGHDT and YYEEEE.

The chain uses TRBV29-1 and TRBJ1-1, with D unclear. The CDR3 is 13 residues long. The V end lost 5 bases, the J end lost 1 base, and 11 bases lay between the germline ends. CDR1 SQVTM and CDR2 ANQGSEA come from the germline V gene. CDR3 in amino acids: CSVRTGRNTEAFF. CDR3 DNA: TGCAGCGTTCGGACGGGGAGGAACACTGAAGCTTTCTTT.

This chain connects TRBV5-6 to TRBJ2-5; 8 nucleotides line up with TRBD2. The CDR3 consists of 14 residues. Germline V gene data show CDR1 as SGHDT and CDR2 as YYEEEE. Trimming took 2 bases from V and 6 from J; bases not matched to a gene: 6. This chain's CDR3 is CASSFPGLGKTQYF. DNA for the CDR3: TGTGCCAGCAGCTTTCCGGGACTAGGAAAGACCCAGTACTTC. Complete variable domain (other parts from reference TRBV5-6 and TRBJ2-5): DAGVTQSPTHLIKTRGQQVTLRCSPKSGHDTVSWYQQALGQGPQFIFQYYEEEERQRGNFPDRFSGHQFPNYSSELNVNALLLGDSALYLCASSFPGLGKTQYFGPGTRLLVL.

The V and J genes are TRBV30 and TRBJ2-7; D is possibly TRBD1 (5 bases). CDR1 and CDR2 from the germline V gene are GTSNPN and SVGIG (reference sequence). V was pared by 6 bases and J by 2 bases, with 17 bases between. The CDR3 totals 14 residues. The CDR3 nucleotides are TGTGCCTGTGATTCTCAGGGTGATCCCTACGAGCAGTACTTC. Translating it yields CACDSQGDPYEQYF.

J is TRBJ2-7 and V is TRBV2; 7 bases align to TRBD1. The ends lost 6 bases at V and 9 bases at J; junction bases unmatched: 8. The CDR3 extends over 12 amino acids. Germline loops: CDR1 SNHLY, CDR2 FYNNEI. Here the CDR3 DNA reads TGTGCCAGCAGCGGGACAGCTCGGGGGCAGTACTTC. Translating gives CASSGTARGQYF.

The genes are TRBV28 and TRBJ1-5, with D possibly matching TRBD1 (5 bases). From germline, CDR1 is MDHEN and CDR2 SYDVKM. The length of the CDR3 is 13 residues. The V and J ends lost 6 bases and 7 bases respectively, with 13 bases between them. CDR3 residues: CASRGLKGQPQHF. CDR3 coding DNA: TGTGCCAGCAGGGGACTTAAGGGGCAGCCCCAGCATTTT.

This clone turned up a few times. The chain is built from TRBV5-5 and TRBJ2-1, with TRBD1 identical over 7 bases. CDR1 SGHKS and CDR2 YYEKEE come from the germline V gene (reference sequence). CDR3 length equals 18 residues. V shed 0 bases, J shed 2 bases, and the junction held 11 bases outside the gene matches. CDR3 in DNA: TGTGCCAGCAGCTTGGCCAGAGGGGGCCCTTACCCCTACAATGAGCAGTTCTTC. Translation: CASSLARGGPYPYNEQFF.

The V gene is TRBV28, the J gene TRBJ2-7, with 7 bases aligning to TRBD1. V was clipped by 6 bases and J by 3 bases; unmatched bases: 11. Germline CDR1 and CDR2: MDHEN and SYDVKM. CDR3 length: 15 amino acids. The CDR3 spells CASSQTSTGLYEQYF. CDR3 nucleotides: TGTGCCAGCAGCCAAACCTCGACAGGGCTCTACGAGCAGTACTTC.

This CDR3 is CASSTRGYSNQPQHF. The CDR3 bases are TGTGCCAGCAGTACCAGGGGTTATAGCAATCAGCCCCAGCATTTT. The chain combines TRBV6-6 with TRBJ1-5; possible D gene TRBD1, 6 bases. Germline assignment: CDR1 MNHNY and CDR2 SVGAGI (reference sequence). With 5 bases removed from V and 0 bases from J, the gap between germline ends came to 11 bases. CDR3 length: 15 residues.

The chain combines TRBV2 with TRBJ2-1, with 7 bases lining up with TRBD1. This CDR3 has 15 residues. Germline V CDR1 and CDR2: SNHLY, FYNNEI. J lost 8 bases, V lost 0 bases, and 7 bases had no gene match. The CDR3 loop is CASSEARTGTDEQFF. Written as DNA, the CDR3 is TGTGCCAGCAGTGAAGCTCGGACAGGAACGGATGAGCAGTTCTTC.

The V call is TRBV28, the J call TRBJ1-2, with 10 bases that match TRBD1. Trimming at V came to 4 bases and at J to 6 bases, leaving 5 bases not matched to a gene. The CDR3 length is 14 residues. The germline gives CDR1 MDHEN, CDR2 SYDVKM. For the CDR3, the DNA is TGTGCCAGCAGTTCGGGACAGGGGTTAAATGGCTACACCTTC. Its translation: CASSSGQGLNGYTF.

The CDR3 region is CSVSRGGNQPQHF. CDR3 coding DNA: TGCAGCGTCTCCCGGGGTGGCAATCAGCCCCAGCATTTT. V usage is TRBV29-1 and J usage is TRBJ1-5, with no clear D. The germline gives CDR1 SQVTM, CDR2 ANQGSEA. V was cut by 6 bases and J by 2 bases, with 11 bases left in between. The CDR3 length is 13 residues.

This clone was picked up a small number of times. The chain uses TRBV7-6 and TRBJ2-7; 9 bases are a match to TRBD1. This CDR3 has 16 residues. Germline V gene data show CDR1 as SGHVS and CDR2 as FNYEAQ. V trimming: 5 bases; J trimming: 2 bases; junction bases outside the gene matches: 10. The chain's CDR3 is CASSRRGQGKTYEQYF. Here the CDR3 DNA reads TGTGCCAGCAGCAGAAGGGGACAGGGAAAAACCTACGAGCAGTACTTC.

This chain uses TRBV30 with TRBJ1-5; no firm D call. Germline V gene data show CDR1 as GTSNPN and CDR2 as SVGIG (reference sequence). Trimming stripped 2 bases from V and 1 base from J, with 6 bases between. The CDR3 consists of 13 residues. CDR3 DNA sequence: TGTGCCTGGAGTTCGCGGAGCAATCAGCCCCAGCATTTT. Protein product: CAWSSRSNQPQHF.

This clone occurred a few times. V and J are TRBV4-3 and TRBJ2-1; the match to TRBD1 covers 7 bases. CDR1 and CDR2 (germline): LGHNA, YSLEER. V was pared by 6 bases and J by 5 bases, with 4 bases of the junction left unmatched. CDR3 size: 13 residues. CDR3 region: CASSWDRDNEQFF. In DNA, the CDR3 is TGCGCCAGCAGTTGGGACAGAGACAATGAGCAGTTCTTC.

This chain uses TRBV7-9 with TRBJ1-1, with 8 nucleotides matching TRBD1. Trimming at V came to 5 bases and at J to 1 base, leaving 9 bases not matched to a gene. This CDR3 contains 16 residues. Per germline, CDR1 SEHNR and CDR2 FQNEAQ (reference sequence). The CDR3 sequence is CASSPTAGTGNTEAFF. For the CDR3, the DNA is TGTGCCAGCAGCCCCACGGCCGGGACAGGGAACACTGAAGCTTTCTTT. Full variable domain (outside the CDR3, taken from reference TRBV7-9 and TRBJ1-1): DTGVSQNPRHKITKRGQNVTFRCDPISEHNRLYWYRQTLGQGPEFLTYFQNEAQLEKSRLLSDRFSAERPKGSFSTLEIQRTEQGDSAMYLCASSPTAGTGNTEAFFGQGTRLTVV.

The chain couples TRBV9 to TRBJ1-1; TRBD1 aligns across 8 bases. CDR3 length equals 14 residues. Germline V gene lookup returns CDR1 SGDLS and CDR2 YYNGEE. J was trimmed by 4 bases and V by 0 bases; bases with no gene match: 2. CDR3 loop: CASSVETGGTEAFF. The CDR3 region has the DNA TGTGCCAGCAGCGTAGAAACAGGGGGCACTGAAGCTTTCTTT.

This chain joins TRBV7-9 and TRBJ1-2; 7 positions match TRBD1. The V gene's germline CDR1 is SEHNR and CDR2 FQNEAQ (reference sequence). The ends lost 4 bases at V and 9 bases at J; junction bases unmatched: 11. The CDR3 covers 14 residues. This CDR3 is CASSSQGGGGSYTF. The CDR3 coding sequence is TGTGCCAGCAGCTCCCAAGGGGGCGGCGGGAGCTACACCTTC. Complete variable domain (other parts from reference TRBV7-9 and TRBJ1-2): DTGVSQNPRHKITKRGQNVTFRCDPISEHNRLYWYRQTLGQGPEFLTYFQNEAQLEKSRLLSDRFSAERPKGSFSTLEIQRTEQGDSAMYLCASSSQGGGGSYTFGSGTRLTVV.

DNA of the CDR3: TGTGCCAGCAGTCTCCACGACAGCTACAATCAGCCCCAGCATTTT. Its translation is CASSLHDSYNQPQHF. V and J are TRBV28 and TRBJ1-5, with a weak D call TRBD1 (5 bases). The CDR3 extends over 15 amino acids. Per the germline V gene, CDR1 is MDHEN and CDR2 is SYDVKM. The germline V and J ends were trimmed by 5 bases and 3 bases, with 14 bases remaining between them.

The count of this clone is one. The chain is built from TRBV6-1 and TRBJ2-7, with 9 bases aligning to TRBD2. The CDR3 has 15 amino acids. The junction had 7 bases not matched to a gene; V was cut back by 1 base and J by 6 bases. Germline V gene lookup returns CDR1 MNHNS and CDR2 SASEGT. The CDR3 sequence is CASSEENTSGREQYF. CDR3 nucleotide sequence: TGTGCCAGCAGTGAAGAAAACACTAGCGGGCGCGAGCAGTACTTC.

The V call is TRBV9, the J call TRBJ1-5, with 7 nucleotides matching TRBD1. Germline-derived CDR1 and CDR2 are SGDLS and YYNGEE. Trimming cost V 4 bases and J 10 bases; bases outside gene matches: 14. The CDR3 covers 15 residues. CDR3 sequence (DNA): TGTGCCAGCAGCCTATCCCCGACAGGGCTCGACCCCCAGCATTTT. Translation gives CASSLSPTGLDPQHF.

This rearrangement joins TRBV28 to TRBJ2-7; 7 nucleotides agree with TRBD2. V shed 6 bases, J shed 0 bases, and the junction held 8 bases outside the gene matches. Germline values: CDR1 MDHEN, CDR2 SYDVKM. The CDR3 covers 15 residues. The CDR3 here is CASSLSGSPSYEQYF. CDR3 in DNA: TGTGCCAGCAGCCTTAGCGGGTCGCCCTCCTACGAGCAGTACTTC.

The V call is TRBV9, the J call TRBJ2-7; 15 bases fit TRBD2. Trimming removed 2 bases from V and 3 bases from J; junction bases left unmatched: 3. CDR1 is SGDLS, CDR2 YYNGEE, per germline. The CDR3 loop spans 16 amino acids. The chain's CDR3 is CASSVGLAGGLYEQYF. The CDR3 DNA follows: TGTGCCAGCAGCGTGGGACTAGCGGGAGGTCTCTACGAGCAGTACTTC.

The chain employs TRBV28 and TRBJ1-6; 7 nucleotides align to TRBD1. The V and J ends lost 8 bases and 5 bases, in that order; junction bases with no gene match: 18. The CDR3 sequence is 18 residues long. Germline V gene sequence: CDR1 MDHEN, CDR2 SYDVKM. CDR3 DNA sequence: TGTGCCAGCGCCGCCTATGGGACAGCGACACTGAATAATTCACCCCTCCACTTT. Translating gives CASAAYGTATLNNSPLHF.

This clone was observed once. This rearrangement joins TRBV2 to TRBJ2-5; D is perhaps TRBD1 (6 bases). CDR1 is SNHLY and CDR2 is FYNNEI in the germline V gene. V shed 6 bases and J shed 7 bases, with 15 bases lying between them. This CDR3 comprises 13 residues. The CDR3 sequence is CASSQQGLGTQYF. As DNA, the CDR3 is TGTGCCAGCAGCCAACAGGGATTGGGGACCCAGTACTTC.